This is a list of T cell receptor beta chains from one sample in a study of beta chain features in type 1 diabetes. Libraries were prepared by immunoSEQ multiplex PCR; TCRdb keeps only in-frame clonotypes and omits some of them. Of roughly 250,000 clones listed, about a fifth were seen once; the top ten hold roughly 0.028%. Source material: naive CD4+ T cells from blood. The source of these receptors is a middle-aged woman with type 1 diabetes. Both conserved end residues are part of each CDR3. D genes are given only for firm matches. A clone size is listed for some rows: how often the clone was seen (once, few, many), or a class if it is expanded.

>TRBJ2-7|few|TRBV4-1|15|.
CASSQDSAMSYEQYF
TGCGCCAGCAGCCAAGACAGCGCGATGAGCTACGAGCAGTACTTC
>TRBJ1-4|.|TRBV28|14|.
CASSLATDNEKLFF
TGTGCCAGCAGTTTGGCGACAGATAATGAAAAACTGTTTTTT
>TRBJ2-1|few|TRBV28|14|.
CASSSGTGYNEQFF
TGTGCCAGCAGTTCGGGGACTGGCTACAATGAGCAGTTCTTC
>TRBJ2-7|few|TRBV4-3|16|.
CASSQVHGQGKSEQYF
TGCGCCAGCAGCCAAGTGCACGGCCAGGGGAAAAGCGAGCAGTACTTC
>TRBJ1-5|few|TRBV7-2|15|TRBD1
CASSESGQGHQPQHF
TGTGCCAGCAGCGAATCGGGACAGGGACATCAGCCCCAGCATTTT
>TRBJ1-5|.|TRBV25-1|14|.
CASSEVGGAQPQHF
TGTGCCAGCAGTGAAGTAGGCGGGGCTCAGCCCCAGCATTTT
>TRBJ2-1|.|TRBV28|14|TRBD1
CASRVDRVYNEQFF
TGTGCCAGCCGCGTCGACAGGGTTTACAATGAGCAGTTCTTC
>TRBJ1-2|few|TRBV28|17|TRBD1
CASSLLPSGTGIYGYTF
TGTGCCAGCAGTTTATTACCCTCGGGGACAGGGATTTATGGCTACACCTTC
>TRBJ2-7|few|TRBV7-9|14|TRBD2
CASSPHGGNYEQYF
TGTGCCAGCAGCCCACACGGGGGGAACTACGAGCAGTACTTC
>TRBJ2-1|.|TRBV5-4|15|TRBD1
CASSQTGGNYNEQFF
TGTGCCAGCAGCCAGACAGGGGGAAACTACAATGAGCAGTTCTTC
>TRBJ2-1|.|TRBV27|15|TRBD1
CASSSPGQGGGEQFF
TGTGCCAGCAGTTCGCCGGGACAGGGAGGCGGTGAGCAGTTCTTC
>TRBJ2-5|.|TRBV29-1|13|.
CSVGGGAGVTQYF
TGCAGCGTTGGAGGTGGAGCCGGAGTGACCCAGTACTTC
>TRBJ2-5|.|TRBV5-1|12|.
CASSLAEETQYF
TGCGCCAGCAGCTTAGCCGAAGAGACCCAGTACTTC
>TRBJ2-7|.|TRBV11-1|14|.
CASTEGGGDYEQYF
TGTGCCAGCACCGAAGGAGGAGGAGACTACGAGCAGTACTTC
>TRBJ2-2|few|TRBV5-1|13|.
CASYTTGFGELFF
TGCGCCAGCTACACTACAGGGTTCGGGGAGCTGTTTTTT
>TRBJ2-2|.|TRBV2|15|TRBD1
CASSGGGAYTGELFF
TGTGCCAGCAGTGGAGGGGGCGCGTACACCGGGGAGCTGTTTTTT
>TRBJ2-3|few|TRBV18|14|TRBD2
CASSLAGGTDTQYF
TGTGCCAGCTCACTAGCGGGAGGCACAGATACGCAGTATTTT
>TRBJ2-7|few|TRBV28|20|TRBD2
CASSLLSGGLAGASSYEQYF
TGTGCCAGCAGTTTATTAAGTGGGGGACTAGCGGGAGCGAGCTCCTACGAGCAGTACTTC
>TRBJ1-2|once|TRBV7-9|13|.
CASSSTDRGGYTF
TGTGCCAGCAGCTCAACGGACAGAGGTGGCTACACCTTC
>TRBJ2-1|few|TRBV5-1|14|TRBD2
CASCIAGNYNEQFF
TGCGCCAGCTGTATAGCGGGAAACTACAATGAGCAGTTCTTC
>TRBJ1-2|.|TRBV10-3|12|.
CAISDGRDGYTF
TGTGCCATCAGTGATGGCAGGGATGGCTACACCTTC
>TRBJ1-1|few|TRBV27|13|.
CASSLRRGTEAFF
TGTGCCAGCAGTTTACGGAGGGGCACTGAAGCTTTCTTT
>TRBJ1-6|.|TRBV11-2|15|TRBD1
CASSSQGQGGSPLHF
TGTGCCAGCAGCTCGCAGGGACAGGGTGGTTCACCCCTCCACTTT
>TRBJ2-7|.|TRBV4-3|13|TRBD1
CASATGLGYEQYF
TGCGCCAGCGCGACAGGGTTAGGCTACGAGCAGTACTTC
>TRBJ2-5|.|TRBV7-9|15|TRBD2
CASSFLAGGKETQYF
TGTGCCAGCAGCTTTCTAGCGGGGGGGAAAGAGACCCAGTACTTC
>TRBJ2-3|few|TRBV9|16|.
CASSVADNAGTDTQYF
TGTGCCAGCAGCGTAGCGGATAACGCAGGGACAGATACGCAGTATTTT
>TRBJ2-1|few|TRBV30|15|TRBD2
CAWSVEGSGHNEQFF
TGTGCCTGGAGTGTAGAGGGTAGCGGGCACAATGAGCAGTTCTTC
>TRBJ2-3|.|TRBV18|13|.
CASSLLPTDTQYF
TGTGCCAGCTCCCTCCTCCCCACAGATACGCAGTATTTT
>TRBJ2-1|.|TRBV6-5|15|TRBD2
CASSYSGTSGGSYFF
TGTGCCAGCAGTTACTCGGGGACTAGCGGGGGAAGCTACTTCTTC
>TRBJ1-4|.|TRBV2|15|.
CASSRQLPTNEKLFF
TGTGCCAGCAGTAGACAGCTCCCAACTAATGAAAAACTGTTTTTT
>TRBJ1-4|few|TRBV4-3|15|TRBD1
CASSPRGSGNEKLFF
TGCGCCAGCAGCCCCAGGGGGTCGGGTAATGAAAAACTGTTTTTT
>TRBJ2-7|few|TRBV7-9|13|.
CASSSNIVYEQYF
TGTGCCAGCAGCTCAAACATTGTCTACGAGCAGTACTTC
>TRBJ2-1|.|TRBV27|15|TRBD2
CASRPAGAGPSLLFF
TGTGCCAGCAGACCGGCAGGAGCGGGGCCCTCTCTCCTGTTCTTC
>TRBJ2-3|.|TRBV7-8|16|TRBD1
CASSFLDRGLTDTQYF
TGTGCCAGCAGCTTCCTGGACAGGGGGCTGACAGATACGCAGTATTTT
>TRBJ1-2|few|TRBV29-1|14|.
CSVEAGSGWYGYTF
TGCAGCGTTGAAGCAGGGTCGGGTTGGTATGGCTACACCTTC
>TRBJ2-5|few|TRBV11-2|13|.
CASSLGSKETQYF
TGTGCCAGCAGCCTCGGGAGTAAAGAGACCCAGTACTTC
>TRBJ1-2|.|TRBV29-1|11|.
CSDRVNYGYTF
TGCAGCGACAGGGTTAACTATGGCTACACCTTC